These 3 T cell receptor beta chains came from one sample sequenced in a study of PD-1 blockade in classical Hodgkin lymphoma. Clones were read by immunoSEQ multiplex PCR, and TCRdb kept only the in-frame ones, dropping some. Counted here are around 45,000 clones, 65% to 85% occurring once; the ten biggest clones make up 2.5% to 3%. All the patients suffered relapse after autologous stem cell transplantation, and brentuximab vedotin exposure differed. The material was peripheral blood mononuclear cells (PBMCs), obtained before the second cycle of nivolumab. Receptors originate from a human donor with classical Hodgkin lymphoma.

The CDR3 spells CAISENEQPLYGYTF. DNA for the CDR3: TGTGCCATCAGTGAGAATGAACAGCCCCTCTATGGCTACACCTTC. The chain combines TRBV10-3 with TRBJ1-2; D gene uncertain. From germline, CDR1 is ENHRY and CDR2 SYGVKD. V lost 2 bases and J lost 4, with 14 bases in between. The CDR3 is 15 amino acids.

This clone is a singleton in its sample. The chain couples TRBV27 to TRBJ1-5; D is perhaps TRBD1 (6 bases). The V gene lost 2 bases and the J gene lost 5 bases, with 16 bases spanning the gap. Germline V gene sequence: CDR1 MNHEY, CDR2 SMNVEV (reference sequence). The CDR3 extends over 16 amino acids. CDR3 sequence (DNA): TGTGCCAGCAGTTTAGCGGGGGGCGGGTATCATCAGCCCCAGCATTTT. This gives the protein CASSLAGGGYHQPQHF.

The gene calls are TRBV7-2 and TRBJ2-3, with unresolved D. The germline V gene encodes CDR1 SGHTA and CDR2 FQGNSA. The CDR3 extends over 14 amino acids. The V end was cut by 6 bases, the J end by 4 bases, with 14 bases between. The CDR3 DNA is TGTGCCAGCAGACAAAACTCTAGGGCAGATACGCAGTATTTT. It encodes CASRQNSRADTQYF. The full variable domain, completed using reference TRBV7-2 and TRBJ2-3, is GAGVSQSPSNKVTEKGKDVELRCDPISGHTALYWYRQSLGQGLEFLIYFQGNSAPDKSGLPSDRFSAERTGGSVSTLTIQRTQQEDSAVYLCASRQNSRADTQYFGPGTRLTVL.